These T cell receptor beta chains were read from a single sample in a study of blood T cell repertoires in COVID-19. This table comes from immunoSEQ multiplex PCR, and its TCRdb copy is limited to in-frame clones, with some not included. The table has approximately 40,000 clones, approximately 90% seen once; the top ten hold around 4.5%. Material for sequencing was peripheral blood. These TCRs come from a man aged 55 to 70 with COVID-19, enrolled during active disease. CDR3s include the opening cysteine and the closing phenylalanine or tryptophan. D genes are given only for firm matches. Clone size is shown for a subset of rows, as once, few, many or a class of expanded clone.

DNA,CDR3,J,size,D,V
TGTGCCAGCAGCTTATTATCCGAGCAGTACTTC,CASSLLSEQYF,TRBJ2-7,few,NA,TRBV7-9
TGTGCCAGCAGTCCGACTAGCGGGAGGCCCGGGGTCACAGATACGCAGTATTTT,CASSPTSGRPGVTDTQYF,TRBJ2-3,few,TRBD2,TRBV6-2/TRBV6-3
TGTGCCAGCAGCTTAGTCCCAGCGGGGGAGGTTAGGGAGACCCAGTACTTC,CASSLVPAGEVRETQYF,TRBJ2-5,NA,TRBD2,TRBV7-8
TGTGCCAGCAGCTTAGGCGCGAACACCGGGGAGCTGTTTTTT,CASSLGANTGELFF,TRBJ2-2,NA,NA,TRBV7-9
TGTGCCAGCAGTGAATCGCGGTATAGCACAGATACGCAGTATTTT,CASSESRYSTDTQYF,TRBJ2-3,NA,NA,TRBV25-1
TGCGCCAGCAGCTTGGAGCGGGAATGGAATGAGCAGTTCTTC,CASSLEREWNEQFF,TRBJ2-1,once,TRBD2,TRBV5-1
TGCGCCAGCAGCCCAGGGACTAGAAGCACAGATACGCAGTATTTT,CASSPGTRSTDTQYF,TRBJ2-3,NA,TRBD2,TRBV5-1
TGTGCCACCAGTGATTTGCCGGGGAATCTAGCGGCATTCAGAGAGACCCAGTACTTC,CATSDLPGNLAAFRETQYF,TRBJ2-5,NA,TRBD2,TRBV24-1
TGTGCCTGGAGTTCGGGCAGGGGCTACGAGCAGTACTTC,CAWSSGRGYEQYF,TRBJ2-7,NA,NA,TRBV30
TGTGCCAGCAGCTTGGAACAGGGAGACTATAATTCACCCCTCCACTTT,CASSLEQGDYNSPLHF,TRBJ1-6,NA,NA,TRBV5-4
TGTGCCAGCTCACTACGGACTAGCGGGAGCACAGATACGCAGTATTTT,CASSLRTSGSTDTQYF,TRBJ2-3,NA,TRBD2,TRBV18
TGCAGCATCCGGGACAGCCTCAATCAGCCCCAGCATTTT,CSIRDSLNQPQHF,TRBJ1-5,NA,TRBD1,TRBV29-1
TGTGCCAGCAGCGTAGCCGAGGGCTCCGGAAACACCATATATTTT,CASSVAEGSGNTIYF,TRBJ1-3,NA,NA,TRBV9